This entry is about one T cell receptor beta chain. Sequencing ends 3 residues short of the CDR3 end; the germline J gene provides the rest. This record belongs to a study of T cells in women clearing cervical HPV infection. V was pared by 2 bases and J by 6 bases, with 11 bases of the junction left unmatched. Germline V gene data show CDR1 as SGHDN and CDR2 as FVKESK. The CDR3 has 16 amino acids. Method: immunoSEQ multiplex PCR; TCRdb's copy keeps in-frame clones and lacks some. In all, the sample yields about 33,000 clones. The specimen sequenced was blood buffy coat. The chain combines TRBV14 with TRBJ2-3, with 7 bases identical to TRBD1. The sequence derives from a woman between 18 and 70 years old with a cervical HPV16 infection that either progressed to CIN3+ or cleared (not recorded which). CDR3 region: CASSQRPDRISDTQYF. The DNA read from the CDR3 is TGTGCCAGCAGCCAAAGACCGGACAGGATTAGCGATACG.